These 13 T cell receptor beta chains were all obtained from the same sample, sequenced in a study of T-cell reconstitution after alpha-beta-depleted transplantation in children. TCRbeta library construction was performed incorporating unique molecular identifiers. Via MiXCR, TCRdb re-called the PCR reads, giving one row per CDR3 protein. This sample has more than 450,000 distinct CDR3 sequences; 15% to 20% occur once, and the top ten carry 2.5% to 3.5%. Source: PBMCs from the stem cell graft donor, taken from the stem cell graft. The receptors were gathered from a human donor who donated a stem cell graft to a child with acute lymphoblastic leukemia.

V gene TRBV9 combines with J gene TRBJ1-1; D call uncertain. With 0 bases removed from V and 1 base from J, the gap between germline ends came to 7 bases. The CDR3 runs 14 residues. CDR1 and CDR2 from the germline V gene are SGDLS and YYNGEE. The CDR3, as DNA: TGTGCCAGCAGCGTAGCGCCCGAGAACACTGAAGCTTTCTTT. Translated, it gives CASSVAPENTEAFF.

The rearrangement joins TRBV24-1 to TRBJ2-1; D gene ambiguous. This CDR3 spans 15 amino acids. CDR1 and CDR2 from the germline V gene are KGHDR and SFDVKD. The V and J ends lost 0 bases and 2 bases respectively, with 7 bases between them. CDR3 sequence reads: CATSDLWGTYNEQFF. CDR3 sequence (DNA): TGTGCCACCAGTGATTTGTGGGGTACCTACAATGAGCAGTTCTTC.

V usage is TRBV19 and J usage is TRBJ1-2; D is uncertain. The CDR3 consists of 13 residues. V was cut by 9 bases and J by 0 bases, with 11 bases left in between. Germline V CDR1 and CDR2: LNHDA, SQIVND (reference sequence). CDR3 region: CASLKGANYGYTF. CDR3 coding DNA: TGTGCCAGCCTCAAGGGAGCTAACTATGGCTACACCTTC.

The chain is built from TRBV13 and TRBJ2-7; D might be TRBD1 (6 bases). V was pared by 5 bases and J by 4 bases, with 21 bases between. Germline V gene lookup returns CDR1 PRHDT and CDR2 FYEKMQ (reference sequence). The CDR3 extends over 16 amino acids. CDR3 sequence reads: CASSQTQGPLQYEQYF. CDR3 sequence (DNA): TGTGCCAGCAGCCAGACACAGGGCCCGTTGCAATACGAGCAGTACTTC.

The V and J genes are TRBV12-3 or TRBV12-4 and TRBJ2-5; no reliable D call. Trimming removed 8 bases at V and 5 bases at J, with 12 bases between. This CDR3 has 12 residues. The chain's CDR3 is CASAGLAETQYF. CDR3 bases: TGTGCCAGCGCTGGGTTGGCGGAGACCCAGTACTTC.

The chain employs TRBV7-9 and TRBJ1-1; D is uncertain. The length of the CDR3 is 16 residues. V was shortened by 3 bases and J by 4 bases, with 18 bases between the two germline ends. The V gene's germline CDR1 is SEHNR and CDR2 FQNEAQ (reference sequence). CDR3 residues: CASSLGLSSGATEAFF. The DNA of the CDR3 is TGTGCCAGCAGCTTGGGATTAAGCAGCGGAGCCACTGAAGCTTTCTTT.

The chain links TRBV12-3 or TRBV12-4 to TRBJ2-1; unclear D gene. V was cut by 5 bases and J by 3 bases, with 14 bases left in between. CDR3 size: 15 residues. In nucleotides, the CDR3 is TGTGCCAGCAGTCCGCTAGATGTCAGCTACAATGAGCAGTTCTTC. Translating it yields CASSPLDVSYNEQFF.

The CDR3 sequence is CASSVQGANYGYTF. In DNA, the CDR3 is TGTGCCAGCAGCGTACAGGGGGCTAACTATGGCTACACCTTC. The V and J genes are TRBV21-1 and TRBJ1-2; TRBD1 is taken as the D call from the table, unchecked against the DNA. TRBV21-1 is an annotated pseudogene. The CDR3 covers 14 residues.

The chain has TRBV23-1 and TRBJ2-7, with 12 positions matching TRBD2. Being an ORF, TRBV23-1 has a function that is uncertain. The CDR3 is made up of 17 amino acids. The V segment lost 4 bases and the J segment 3 bases; nucleotides outside the gene matches: 10. Written as DNA, the CDR3 is TGCGCCAGCAGTCGGAGACTAGCGGGAGCTGTTGACTACGAGCAGTACTTC. It is translated as CASSRRLAGAVDYEQYF.

V gene TRBV9 combines with J gene TRBJ1-5, with a weak D call TRBD1 (6 bases). CDR1 SGDLS and CDR2 YYNGEE come from the germline V gene. The V end was cut by 4 bases, the J end by 0 bases, with 14 bases between. CDR3 length equals 16 residues. The DNA of the CDR3 is TGTGCCAGCAGCCTAGGGGGTGCCCTTAGCAATCAGCCCCAGCATTTT. This encodes CASSLGGALSNQPQHF.

This clonotype has just a few counts. This chain joins TRBV14 and TRBJ2-1; a possible D gene is TRBD2 (5 bases). The CDR3 is made up of 19 amino acids. Germline V lookup: CDR1 SGHDN, CDR2 FVKESK. Trimming left V 0 bases short and J 0 bases short, with 18 bases between. In DNA, the CDR3 is TGTGCCAGCAGCCAAGATCGGGGTAACAGTGAGAGCTCCTACAATGAGCAGTTCTTC. This gives the protein CASSQDRGNSESSYNEQFF.

The CDR3 is CAITGSPYEQYF. DNA for the CDR3: TGTGCCATTACGGGGTCCCCCTACGAGCAGTACTTC. The V gene is TRBV7-9, the J gene TRBJ2-7; D is perhaps TRBD2 (5 bases). V lost 10 bases and J 2 bases, leaving 12 bases between the germline ends. Looked up from germline, CDR1 is SEHNR and CDR2 is FQNEAQ (reference sequence). The CDR3 contains 12 residues.

The V and J genes are TRBV7-9 and TRBJ1-3; D is unresolved. The V gene lost 3 bases and the J gene lost 0 bases, with 6 bases spanning the gap. The germline CDR1 and CDR2 sequences are SEHNR and FQNEAQ (reference sequence). CDR3 length equals 14 residues. DNA of the CDR3: TGTGCCAGCAGCTTGTCATACTCTGGAAACACCATATATTTT. Protein product: CASSLSYSGNTIYF.